These T cell receptor beta chains were read from a single sample in a study of blood T cell repertoires in COVID-19. This table comes from immunoSEQ multiplex PCR, and its TCRdb copy is limited to in-frame clones, with some not included. Seen here are 200,000 to 300,000 clones, 86% observed once, and the top ten hold 5.5% to 6%. The sample consisted of peripheral blood. Source of these receptors: a woman older than 75 with COVID-19, enrolled during active disease. Each CDR3 is given with its conserved first and last residue. D genes are given only for firm matches.

CDR3 protein	CDR3 DNA	J gene	D gene	V gene
CATKYGGWGNYGYTF	TGTGCCACCAAATATGGAGGGTGGGGTAACTATGGCTACACCTTC	TRBJ1-2	NA	TRBV6-5
CASIGTGGSPLHF	TGTGCCAGCATTGGGACAGGGGGATCACCCCTCCACTTT	TRBJ1-6	TRBD1	TRBV19
CSVKRTGGVGYTF	TGCAGCGTGAAGAGGACAGGGGGTGTAGGCTACACCTTC	TRBJ1-2	TRBD1	TRBV29-1
CASSPWTGNSSGANVLTF	TGTGCCAGCAGCCCATGGACAGGGAATAGCTCTGGGGCCAACGTCCTGACTTTC	TRBJ2-6	TRBD1	TRBV4-2
CATSDLAGTVNTGELFF	TGTGCCACCAGTGATCTCGCCGGGACAGTAAACACCGGGGAGCTGTTTTTT	TRBJ2-2	TRBD1	TRBV24-1
CASSLDSASSYEQYF	TGCGCCAGCAGCCTTGACAGTGCTAGCTCCTACGAGCAGTACTTC	TRBJ2-7	NA	TRBV4-1
CASSYRLGQGGTEAFF	TGTGCCAGCAGTTACCGCCTCGGACAGGGAGGCACTGAAGCTTTCTTT	TRBJ1-1	TRBD1	TRBV6-2/TRBV6-3
CASTSTSGGYNEQFF	TGCGCCAGCACTTCGACTAGCGGGGGGTACAATGAGCAGTTCTTC	TRBJ2-1	TRBD2	TRBV10-2
CASSPDRNYNSPLHF	TGTGCCAGCAGCCCAGACAGAAACTATAATTCACCCCTCCACTTT	TRBJ1-6	NA	TRBV27
CAISGTSGGALEETQYF	TGTGCCATCAGTGGGACTAGCGGGGGGGCTCTAGAGGAGACCCAGTACTTC	TRBJ2-5	TRBD2	TRBV10-3
CASSPPPRDTIYF	TGTGCCAGCAGTCCCCCCCCGAGGGACACCATATATTTT	TRBJ1-3	NA	TRBV28
CASSRTSGSSYNEQFF	TGCGCCAGCAGCCGGACTAGCGGTAGCTCCTACAATGAGCAGTTCTTC	TRBJ2-1	TRBD2	TRBV5-1
CASSQGAIFGEKLFF	TGCGCCAGCAGCCAAGGTGCTATTTTCGGTGAAAAACTGTTTTTT	TRBJ1-4	NA	TRBV4-1
CSASLLDSYTGELFF	TGCAGTGCTAGTCTCCTGGACAGCTACACCGGGGAGCTGTTTTTT	TRBJ2-2	NA	TRBV20-1